This paragraph covers one TCR beta chain sequence. This clone appeared a few times. The clone's antigen remains unknown. No much larger clonotype is one base removed from it; base qualities were not supplied. The immunoSEQ Assay, a bias-controlled multiplex PCR, was used to amplify TCRbeta CDR3 regions from genomic DNA. The paper's data handling went like this. Within the assay, amplification of reference gene primers was used to estimate how many nucleated cells each sample contained. To quantify the absolute abundance of each unique TCRbeta CDR3 rearrangement, sequence reads were collapsed and filtered. For each sample, productive Simpson clonality was calculated as the square root of Simpson's diversity index across productive rearrangements. The immuneACCESS repertoire file appears here via TCRdb, limited to in-frame rearrangements. These files lack a portion of the clones; in checked studies, under half of the deficit traces to unresolved V genes, and the cause of the others is not known. D and trimming come from the DNA, and the V and J calls and clone size come from that table. This sample is represented by about 240,000 clones; 75% to 90% of them were singletons. Of the sample, 7.2% falls within the top ten clones.

The sample is drawn from a study of blood T cell repertoires in COVID-19 (dated by TCRdb to between 2020 and 2021). Looking at the study overall: Samples covering the acute and convalescent phases of COVID-19 were provided by collaborators in the United States, Italy and Spain. The repertoires were released in a freely available public database meant as a resource for research on the immune response to SARS-CoV-2. Where available, HLA class I and class II types were taken from metadata supplied by the sample provider and were not determined by assay-based typing. A de-identified subject ID, COVID-19 status, age in years and sex were almost always included in the sample metadata. The material from the prospective study consisted of cDNA or gDNA derived from T cells, B-cell-depleted T cells, or PBMCs. Subjects who had been exposed to COVID-19, were actively infected with it, or had recovered from it provided the deeply sampled blood TCRbeta repertoires that made up the dataset. Samples were obtained from the ongoing ImmuneRACE study (first 160 participants) and from some 1,200 subjects provided by 6 global collaborators.

A second Seattle source provided samples from volunteer blood donors who had recovered from COVID-19. Whole blood was collected in K2EDTA tubes by collaborating institutions according to the institutions' own protocols. Collaborator samples were shipped for TCRbeta analysis as frozen whole blood, isolated PBMCs, or DNA extracted from either sample type. Broader findings and caveats from the paper: The quantity of clinical and demographic metadata differed by source and by participant and was supplied without curation.

The germline V gene specifies KGHDR as CDR1 and SFDVKD as CDR2. Taken from cysteine to phenylalanine, the CDR3 has 16 residues. CDR3 DNA only is kept here, 48 bases in frame from base 1. V has 4 bases trimmed and J has 4 bases trimmed; junction bases matching no gene number 8. The rearrangement joined TRBV24-1 to TRBJ2-1; TRBD1 lines up with 8 middle nucleotides. This clonotype was sampled from a man in his 60s who had recovered from COVID-19. Sequenced input: peripheral blood. The DNA is as follows: TGTGCCACCAGTGACCCCAGGACAGGGCCATACAATGAGCAGTTCTTC. This is translated as CATSDPRTGPYNEQFF.